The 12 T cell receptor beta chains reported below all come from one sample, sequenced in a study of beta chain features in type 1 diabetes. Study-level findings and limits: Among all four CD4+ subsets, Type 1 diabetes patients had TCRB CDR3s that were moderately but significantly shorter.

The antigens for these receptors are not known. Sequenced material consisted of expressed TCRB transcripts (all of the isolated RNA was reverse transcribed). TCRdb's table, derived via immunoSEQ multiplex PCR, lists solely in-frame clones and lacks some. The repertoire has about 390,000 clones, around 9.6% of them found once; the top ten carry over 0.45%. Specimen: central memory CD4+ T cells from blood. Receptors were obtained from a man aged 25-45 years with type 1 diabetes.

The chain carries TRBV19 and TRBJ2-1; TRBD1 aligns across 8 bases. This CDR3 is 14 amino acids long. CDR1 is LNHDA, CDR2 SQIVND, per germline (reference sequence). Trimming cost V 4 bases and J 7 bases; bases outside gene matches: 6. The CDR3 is CASSNWTGRNEQFF. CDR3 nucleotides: TGTGCCAGTAGTAACTGGACAGGGAGGAATGAGCAGTTCTTC.

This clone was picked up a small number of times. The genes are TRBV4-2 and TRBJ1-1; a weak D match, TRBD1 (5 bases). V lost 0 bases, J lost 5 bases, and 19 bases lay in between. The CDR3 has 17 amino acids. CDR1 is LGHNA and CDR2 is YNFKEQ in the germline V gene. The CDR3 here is CASSQDVGVVSWTEAFF. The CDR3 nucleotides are TGTGCCAGCAGCCAAGATGTGGGGGTAGTGAGCTGGACTGAAGCTTTCTTT.

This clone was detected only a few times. The CDR3 spells CASSPRWSTYEQYF. The CDR3 nucleotides are TGTGCCAGCAGCCCGAGATGGAGTACTTACGAGCAGTACTTC. V is TRBV11-2 and J is TRBJ2-7, with D uncertain. Germline assignment: CDR1 SGHAT and CDR2 FQNNGV. Trimming removed 5 bases from V and 4 bases from J, with 15 bases in between. The CDR3 runs to 14 residues.

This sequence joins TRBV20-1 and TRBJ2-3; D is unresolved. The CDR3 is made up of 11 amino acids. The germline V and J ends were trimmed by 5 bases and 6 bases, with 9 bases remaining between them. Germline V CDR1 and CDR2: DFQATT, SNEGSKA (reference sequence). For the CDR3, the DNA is TGCAGTGCTCCGGCTTGGGATACGCAGTATTTT. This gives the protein CSAPAWDTQYF.

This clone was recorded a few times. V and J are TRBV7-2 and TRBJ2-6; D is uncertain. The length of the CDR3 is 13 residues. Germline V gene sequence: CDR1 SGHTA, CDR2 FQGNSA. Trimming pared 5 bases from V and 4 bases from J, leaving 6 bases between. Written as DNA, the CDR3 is TGTGCCAGCAGCCTGTTCGGGGCCAACGTCCTGACTTTC. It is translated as CASSLFGANVLTF.

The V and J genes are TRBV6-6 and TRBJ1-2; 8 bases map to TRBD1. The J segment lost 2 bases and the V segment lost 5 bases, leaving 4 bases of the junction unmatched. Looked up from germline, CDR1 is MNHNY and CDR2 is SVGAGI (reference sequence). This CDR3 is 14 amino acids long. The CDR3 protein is CASSVTGANYGYTF. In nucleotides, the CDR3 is TGTGCCAGCAGTGTGACAGGGGCCAACTATGGCTACACCTTC.

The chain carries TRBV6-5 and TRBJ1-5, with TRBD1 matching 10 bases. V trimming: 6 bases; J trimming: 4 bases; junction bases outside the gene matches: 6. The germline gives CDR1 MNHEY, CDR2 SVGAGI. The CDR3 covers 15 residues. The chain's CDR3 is CASRGGQGRNQPQHF. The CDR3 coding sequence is TGTGCCAGCAGGGGGGGACAGGGGAGGAATCAGCCCCAGCATTTT.

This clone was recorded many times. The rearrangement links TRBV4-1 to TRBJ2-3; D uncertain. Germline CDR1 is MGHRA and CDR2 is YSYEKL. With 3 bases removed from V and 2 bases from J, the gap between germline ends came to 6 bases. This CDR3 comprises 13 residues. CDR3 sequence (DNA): TGCGCCAGCAGCCACGAAACCACAGATACGCAGTATTTT. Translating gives CASSHETTDTQYF.

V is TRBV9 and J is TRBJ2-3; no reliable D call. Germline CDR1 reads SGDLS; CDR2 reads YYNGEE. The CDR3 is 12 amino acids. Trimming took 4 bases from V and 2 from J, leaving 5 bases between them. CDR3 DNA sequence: TGTGCCAGCAGCCTCAACACAGATACGCAGTATTTT. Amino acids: CASSLNTDTQYF.

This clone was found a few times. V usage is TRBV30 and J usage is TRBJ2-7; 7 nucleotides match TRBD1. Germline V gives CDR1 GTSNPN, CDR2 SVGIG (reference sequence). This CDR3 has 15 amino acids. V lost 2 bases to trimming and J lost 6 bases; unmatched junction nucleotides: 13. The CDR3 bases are TGTGCCTGGAGTACTCCCGGGACAGTGGCTACCGAGCAGTACTTC. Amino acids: CAWSTPGTVATEQYF.

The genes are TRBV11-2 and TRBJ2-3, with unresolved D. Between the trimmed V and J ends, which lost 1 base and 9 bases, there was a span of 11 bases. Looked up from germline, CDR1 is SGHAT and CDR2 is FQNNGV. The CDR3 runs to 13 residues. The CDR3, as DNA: TGTGCCAGCAGCTTAGGGGCTAGGAAAACGCAGTATTTT. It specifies CASSLGARKTQYF.

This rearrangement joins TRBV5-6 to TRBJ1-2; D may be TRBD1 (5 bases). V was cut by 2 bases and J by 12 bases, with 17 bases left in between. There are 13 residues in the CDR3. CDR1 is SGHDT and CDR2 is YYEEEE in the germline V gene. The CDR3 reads CASSFEERGADTF. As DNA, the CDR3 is TGTGCCAGCAGCTTTGAGGAACGAGGGGCAGACACCTTC.